Below are 17 T cell receptor beta chains sequenced from a single sample in a study of regulatory T cells in long-lasting Graves disease. As for time point: newly diagnosed GD, antithyroid drugs for less than 3 months. The authors made the TCR library using RNA they extracted from PBMCs. Assembly of TCR beta libraries relied on iRepertoire HTBI primers together with Arm-PCR of CDR3 regions. TCRdb reanalysed the multiplex PCR reads using MiXCR and keeps one entry per CDR3 protein. The sample lists under 450,000 distinct CDR3 sequences; under 20% were seen once. The sample also formed part of further work on T cells in Graves' hyperthyroidism and ophthalmopathy.

This specimen consisted of peripheral blood mononuclear cells (PBMCs), obtained at new diagnosis, from a patient treated with antithyroid drugs. These receptors were obtained from a woman aged 18-29 years with Graves disease.

V and J are TRBV28 and TRBJ1-6, with D possibly matching TRBD1 (5 bases). Trimming shortened V by 2 bases and J by 0 bases, and 14 bases separated the two germline ends. CDR3 length equals 18 residues. Germline CDR1 and CDR2: MDHEN and SYDVKM. The CDR3 sequence is CASSLNAGPPSYNSPLHF. For the CDR3, the DNA is TGTGCCAGCAGTTTAAACGCAGGGCCCCCCTCCTATAATTCACCCCTCCACTTT.

This clonotype was picked up many times. The gene calls are TRBV11-3 and TRBJ2-5; tentative D call: TRBD2 (5 bases). Germline CDR1 is SGHNT and CDR2 is YENEEA. The CDR3 contains 14 residues. Trimming stripped 1 base from V and 4 bases from J, with 10 bases between. The CDR3 DNA reads TGTGCCAGCAGCTTAGCAGCGGCGGGAGAGACCCAGTACTTC. Encoded protein: CASSLAAAGETQYF.

The table lists this clonotype with a count of one. This sequence may be a read error, since a much larger clone differs from it by one base. The chain couples TRBV28 to TRBJ2-4; D might be TRBD1 (6 bases). Trimming pared 3 bases from V and 3 bases from J, leaving 15 bases between. The germline CDR1 and CDR2 sequences are MDHEN and SYDVKM. This CDR3 is built from 16 residues. The CDR3, as DNA: TGTGCCAGCAGTTTCCGCACAGGGAACAGCAAAAACATTCAGTACTTC. It codes for CASSFRTGNSKNIQYF.

This clonotype showed up many times. The V call is TRBV11-2, the J call TRBJ2-7; D is unclear. V was trimmed by 3 bases and J by 7 bases, leaving 13 bases between them. CDR1 is SGHAT and CDR2 is FQNNGV in the germline V gene. This CDR3 comprises 13 residues. The CDR3 protein is CASSFGSVVEQYF. The CDR3 bases are TGTGCCAGCAGCTTTGGTTCGGTGGTGGAGCAGTACTTC.

This clonotype came up many times. The genes are TRBV7-3 and TRBJ2-7, with D possibly being TRBD1 or TRBD2 (5 bases each). The CDR3 is 14 amino acids. Trimming removed 4 bases at V and 3 bases at J, with 13 bases between. Germline assignment: CDR1 SGHTA and CDR2 FQGTGA. CDR3 amino acids: CASSSAGTNYEQYF. Here the CDR3 DNA reads TGTGCCAGCAGCTCCGCCGGGACCAACTACGAGCAGTACTTC.

This clonotype has a count of ten or more. CDR3: CASRGDAWRTEAFF. The CDR3 DNA is TGCGCCAGCAGGGGGGATGCATGGCGCACTGAAGCTTTCTTT. The chain links TRBV5-1 to TRBJ1-1; a possible D gene is TRBD1 (5 bases). The germline V gene encodes CDR1 SGHRS and CDR2 YFSETQ. Trimming removed 5 bases from V and 4 bases from J, with 15 bases in between. The CDR3 length is 14 residues.

This clonotype has ten or more counts. The CDR3 sequence: CASSDSGFQETQYF. The CDR3 coding sequence is TGTGCCAGCAGCGATAGCGGGTTCCAAGAGACCCAGTACTTC. The chain employs TRBV7-9 and TRBJ2-5; 7 nucleotides align to TRBD2. This CDR3 has 14 amino acids. The ends lost 5 bases at V and 1 base at J; junction bases unmatched: 4. Germline CDR1 is SEHNR and CDR2 is FQNEAQ (reference sequence).

This clonotype was seen ten or more times. The chain has TRBV28 and TRBJ2-7; possible D gene TRBD2, 6 bases. Germline V lookup: CDR1 MDHEN, CDR2 SYDVKM. The CDR3 has 15 residues. Trimming removed 4 bases at V and 2 bases at J, with 15 bases between. The CDR3 nucleotides read TGTGCCAGCAGTTACAGTGTCAGCGGGCCCTACGAGCAGTACTTC. As protein: CASSYSVSGPYEQYF. Full variable domain (rest looked up from reference TRBV28 and TRBJ2-7): DVKVTQSSRYLVKRTGEKVFLECVQDMDHENMFWYRQDPGLGLRLIYFSYDVKMKEKGDIPEGYSVSREKKERFSLILESASTNQTSMYLCASSYSVSGPYEQYFGPGTRLTVT.

This clonotype was recorded at least ten times. J is TRBJ2-5 and V is TRBV2; no definite D call. The CDR3 length is 11 residues. V was cut by 3 bases and J by 7 bases, with 6 bases left in between. Germline V CDR1 and CDR2: SNHLY, FYNNEI. CDR3 coding DNA: TGTGCCAGCAGTGATGGCGGGACCCAGTACTTC. As protein: CASSDGGTQYF.

This chain links TRBV29-1 with TRBJ1-2, with D maybe TRBD1 (6 bases). The CDR3 runs to 13 residues. The V gene's germline CDR1 is SQVTM and CDR2 ANQGSEA. V lost 4 bases, J lost 5 bases, and 14 bases lay in between. The CDR3 DNA follows: TGCAGCGTTGTATCCAGGGGAGGATATGGCTACACCTTC. Amino acid sequence: CSVVSRGGYGYTF.

The chain employs TRBV7-9 and TRBJ2-1, with 9 bases lining up with TRBD1. The CDR3 runs 17 residues. The germline V gene has CDR1 SEHNR and CDR2 FQNEAQ (reference sequence). The J segment lost 6 bases and the V segment lost 3 bases, leaving 12 bases of the junction unmatched. The DNA of the CDR3 is TGTGCCAGCAGCTTGTTCAAGGGACAGGGACGGGTCAATGAGCAGTTCTTC. Its protein is CASSLFKGQGRVNEQFF.

The chain recombines TRBV20-1 with TRBJ1-2; D unresolved. The V and J ends lost 3 bases and 5 bases respectively, with 4 bases between them. Germline loops: CDR1 DFQATT, CDR2 SNEGSKA (reference sequence). This CDR3 region has 10 residues. The CDR3 sequence: CSASAYGYTF. CDR3 nucleotides: TGCAGTGCTAGCGCATATGGCTACACCTTC.

This chain links TRBV7-3 with TRBJ1-6; weak D call: TRBD1 (5 bases). Germline V gene sequence: CDR1 SGHTA, CDR2 FQGTGA. Trimming left V 2 bases short and J 10 bases short, with 12 bases between. The CDR3 spans 14 residues. CDR3 bases: TGTGCCAGCAGCTTAGGGGACCTGGGGTCACCCCTCCACTTT. It is translated as CASSLGDLGSPLHF.

This clonotype was detected only a few times. The chain employs TRBV4-1 and TRBJ2-2; the D call may be TRBD1 or TRBD2 (5 bases each). Germline V gene lookup returns CDR1 MGHRA and CDR2 YSYEKL. Trimming took off 5 bases at V and 2 bases at J, with 12 bases between the two ends. The CDR3 spans 15 residues. This CDR3 is CASSYRDQNTGELFF. Written as DNA, the CDR3 is TGCGCCAGCAGCTACCGGGACCAAAACACCGGGGAGCTGTTTTTT.

This clonotype was detected ten times or more. The rearrangement joins TRBV20-1 to TRBJ2-5, with 10 positions matching TRBD2. The length of the CDR3 is 14 residues. V was pared by 1 base and J by 4 bases, with 3 bases of the junction left unmatched. Germline CDR1 DFQATT, CDR2 SNEGSKA (reference sequence). In DNA, the CDR3 is TGCAGTGCTAGAGGGGCTAGCGGGAGAGAGACCCAGTACTTC. Its protein product is CSARGASGRETQYF.

This clonotype was recorded at least ten times. The chain carries TRBV2 and TRBJ2-7; TRBD1 is a possible D gene (6 bases). CDR1 and CDR2 from the germline V gene are SNHLY and FYNNEI. The germline V and J ends were trimmed by 4 bases and 3 bases, with 16 bases remaining between them. This CDR3 contains 15 residues. The CDR3 DNA is TGTGCCAGCAGTGCTAGTCGGGACACATTCTACGAGCAGTACTTC. This sequence encodes CASSASRDTFYEQYF.

The chain is built from TRBV3-1 and TRBJ1-6, with D unresolved. Germline CDR1 LGHDT, CDR2 YNNKEL (reference sequence). The ends were cut back, 4 bases at V and 5 bases at J, with 9 bases in the middle. The CDR3 totals 14 residues. CDR3 protein: CASSRGKNNSPLHF. The CDR3 DNA is TGTGCCAGCAGCCGCGGGAAGAATAATTCACCCCTCCACTTT.